These T cell receptor beta chains were read from a single sample in a study of T-cell memory formation after mild COVID-19. TCRdb reprocessed the 5' RACE reads with MiXCR, giving one entry per CDR3 protein. The sample shows over 120,000 distinct CDR3 sequences, about 23% of them seen only once. Sequenced sample: PBMCs or a T cell subset sorted from them (not recorded which). The receptors were gathered from an adult woman who had mild COVID-19 (a few samples of this study predate the infection). Cell type and time point are not known. Both conserved end residues are part of each CDR3. Each record gives: CDR3 protein, CDR3 DNA, clone size, V gene, D gene, J gene. The D gene is left open where the match is weak. Size tells how often a clone was seen (once, few, many) or the class of an expanded clone, and some rows leave it out.

CDR3aa: CASRGTSGRYEQYF
CDR3nt: TGTGCCAGCAGAGGGACTAGCGGGAGGTACGAGCAGTACTTC
abundance: few
v_gene: TRBV11-2
d_gene: TRBD2
j_gene: TRBJ2-7

CDR3aa: CSVVLTSGRAGSYNEQFF
CDR3nt: TGCAGCGTTGTCCTGACTAGCGGGAGGGCGGGCTCCTACAATGAGCAGTTCTTC
abundance: few
v_gene: TRBV29-1
d_gene: TRBD2
j_gene: TRBJ2-1

CDR3aa: CASSHAGTGFSAKNIQYF
CDR3nt: TGTGCCAGCAGCCATGCCGGGACAGGATTTAGTGCCAAAAACATTCAGTACTTC
abundance: few
v_gene: TRBV3-1
d_gene: TRBD1
j_gene: TRBJ2-4

CDR3aa: CASSFGQGGNEQYF
CDR3nt: TGCGCCAGCAGCTTCGGACAGGGGGGCAACGAGCAGTACTTC
abundance: .
v_gene: TRBV5-1
d_gene: TRBD1
j_gene: TRBJ2-7

CDR3aa: CASSSKLNKETQYF
CDR3nt: TGTGCCAGCAGCTCGAAATTGAACAAAGAGACCCAGTACTTC
abundance: .
v_gene: TRBV7-9
d_gene: .
j_gene: TRBJ2-5

CDR3aa: CASSLGGSGQETQYF
CDR3nt: TGCGCCAGCAGCTTGGGAGGTAGCGGCCAAGAGACCCAGTACTTC
abundance: few
v_gene: TRBV5-1
d_gene: .
j_gene: TRBJ2-5

CDR3aa: CATGQSNEQFF
CDR3nt: TGTGCCACGGGACAGTCGAATGAGCAGTTCTTC
abundance: .
v_gene: TRBV12-3/TRBV12-4
d_gene: TRBD1
j_gene: TRBJ2-1

CDR3aa: CASRPGGTGELFF
CDR3nt: TGTGCCAGCAGACCAGGGGGCACCGGGGAGCTGTTTTTT
abundance: .
v_gene: TRBV9
d_gene: TRBD1
j_gene: TRBJ2-2

CDR3aa: CASSYWRRGSAFF
CDR3nt: TGTGCCAGCAGTTACTGGAGGCGCGGGTCGGCTTTCTTT
abundance: .
v_gene: TRBV6-8
d_gene: .
j_gene: TRBJ1-1

CDR3aa: CASSQRGASRGDEQYF
CDR3nt: TGCGCCAGCAGCCAGCGGGGGGCCTCTCGGGGCGACGAGCAGTACTTC
abundance: once
v_gene: TRBV4-1
d_gene: TRBD2
j_gene: TRBJ2-7

CDR3aa: CASSLSLTQGVPPEQFF
CDR3nt: TGTGCCAGCAGCTTGAGCTTAACGCAGGGGGTCCCCCCTGAGCAGTTCTTC
abundance: .
v_gene: TRBV5-6
d_gene: TRBD1
j_gene: TRBJ2-1

CDR3aa: CASSFQSGALYEQYF
CDR3nt: TGTGCCAGCAGTTTCCAGAGCGGGGCCCTCTACGAGCAGTACTTC
abundance: .
v_gene: TRBV6-5
d_gene: TRBD2
j_gene: TRBJ2-7

CDR3aa: CASTWGTSVNEQFF
CDR3nt: TGTGCCAGCACCTGGGGGACTAGCGTCAATGAGCAGTTCTTC
abundance: .
v_gene: TRBV2
d_gene: TRBD2
j_gene: TRBJ2-1

CDR3aa: CASSLIAYEQYF
CDR3nt: TGTGCCAGCAGTTTAATCGCCTACGAGCAGTACTTC
abundance: .
v_gene: TRBV12-3/TRBV12-4
d_gene: .
j_gene: TRBJ2-7

CDR3aa: CASSLNWGDTQYF
CDR3nt: TGTGCCAGCAGTTTAAACTGGGGAGATACGCAGTATTTT
abundance: few
v_gene: TRBV27
d_gene: .
j_gene: TRBJ2-3

CDR3aa: CASSWSQGSHEQYF
CDR3nt: TGTGCCAGCAGTTGGTCTCAGGGGAGCCACGAGCAGTACTTC
abundance: few
v_gene: TRBV27
d_gene: .
j_gene: TRBJ2-7

CDR3aa: CAWSEDAQETQYF
CDR3nt: TGTGCCTGGAGTGAGGATGCCCAAGAGACCCAGTACTTC
abundance: few
v_gene: TRBV30
d_gene: .
j_gene: TRBJ2-5

CDR3aa: CASSLAGYAYEQYF
CDR3nt: TGTGCCAGCAGTTTAGCGGGCTACGCTTACGAGCAGTACTTC
abundance: few
v_gene: TRBV28
d_gene: .
j_gene: TRBJ2-7

CDR3aa: CASSLVDRDQAFF
CDR3nt: TGTGCCAGCAGCTTAGTGGACAGGGACCAAGCTTTCTTT
abundance: .
v_gene: TRBV7-6
d_gene: TRBD1
j_gene: TRBJ1-1

CDR3aa: CASSLGGGSEAFF
CDR3nt: TGTGCCAGCAGCTTGGGAGGGGGGAGTGAAGCTTTCTTT
abundance: few
v_gene: TRBV7-2
d_gene: .
j_gene: TRBJ1-1

CDR3aa: CASSVGGTQYF
CDR3nt: TGTGCCAGCAGCGTAGGGGGGACCCAGTACTTC
abundance: .
v_gene: TRBV9
d_gene: .
j_gene: TRBJ2-5

CDR3aa: CATSALDSGRYEQYF
CDR3nt: TGTGCCACCAGTGCCCTAGACTCGGGAAGATACGAGCAGTACTTC
abundance: .
v_gene: TRBV24-1
d_gene: .
j_gene: TRBJ2-7

CDR3aa: CASSYLAGTSGTDTQYF
CDR3nt: TGTGCCAGCAGTTACTTGGCCGGGACTAGCGGCACAGATACGCAGTATTTT
abundance: .
v_gene: TRBV6-6
d_gene: TRBD2
j_gene: TRBJ2-3

CDR3aa: CASSPGRADNEQFF
CDR3nt: TGTGCCAGCAGCCCGGGCAGGGCTGACAATGAGCAGTTCTTC
abundance: .
v_gene: TRBV7-7
d_gene: .
j_gene: TRBJ2-1

CDR3aa: CASSSPGQENEQFF
CDR3nt: TGTGCCAGCAGCTCCCCGGGACAGGAGAATGAGCAGTTCTTC
abundance: few
v_gene: TRBV7-6
d_gene: TRBD1
j_gene: TRBJ2-1

CDR3aa: CAIGTGHNEQFF
CDR3nt: TGTGCCATAGGGACAGGCCACAATGAGCAGTTCTTC
abundance: .
v_gene: TRBV10-3
d_gene: TRBD1
j_gene: TRBJ2-1